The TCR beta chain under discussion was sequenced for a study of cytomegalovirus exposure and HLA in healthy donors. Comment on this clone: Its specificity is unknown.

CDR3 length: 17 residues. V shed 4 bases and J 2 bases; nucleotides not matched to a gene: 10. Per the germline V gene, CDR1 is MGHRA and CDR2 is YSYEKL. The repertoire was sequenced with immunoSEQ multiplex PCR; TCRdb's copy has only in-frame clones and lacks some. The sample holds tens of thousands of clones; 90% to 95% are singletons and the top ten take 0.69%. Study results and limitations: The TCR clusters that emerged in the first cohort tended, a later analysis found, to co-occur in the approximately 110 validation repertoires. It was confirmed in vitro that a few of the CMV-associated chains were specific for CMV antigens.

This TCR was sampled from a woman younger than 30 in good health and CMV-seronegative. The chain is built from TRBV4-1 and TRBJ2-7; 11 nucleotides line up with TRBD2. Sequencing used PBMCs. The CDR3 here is CASSLGTSGNTPYEQYF. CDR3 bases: TGCGCCAGCAGCCTGGGGACTAGCGGAAATACCCCCTACGAGCAGTACTTC.